The next 20 T cell receptor beta chains were all read from a single sample in a study of T cells in Graves' hyperthyroidism and ophthalmopathy. RNA transcripts served as the template for amplifying TCR beta CDR3 regions. Researchers ran a first-round RT-PCR on the TCR CDR3 using the HTBI primer set. MiXCR, run by TCRdb on the multiplex PCR reads, gives a single entry per CDR3 protein. The sample lists 380,000 or so distinct CDR3 sequences, roughly 14% occurring once. The sequenced sample consisted of blood. All receptors come from a man aged 30 to 39 with Graves' hyperthyroidism that later progressed to Graves' ophthalmopathy.

The rearrangement uses TRBV9 and TRBJ2-7, with 8 bases that match TRBD2. Trimming cost V 0 bases and J 2 bases; bases outside gene matches: 4. The CDR3 covers 15 residues. Germline CDR1 and CDR2: SGDLS and YYNGEE. The CDR3 spells CASSVGAGATYEQYF. DNA for the CDR3: TGTGCCAGCAGCGTAGGAGCGGGAGCTACCTACGAGCAGTACTTC.

This clonotype was picked up a small number of times. The V call is TRBV7-6, the J call TRBJ1-6; 8 bases are a match to TRBD1. Germline CDR1 and CDR2: SGHVS and FNYEAQ. This CDR3 region has 15 residues. V was clipped by 1 base and J by 6 bases; unmatched bases: 2. CDR3 in amino acids: CASSLGDRRNSPLHF. DNA of the CDR3: TGTGCCAGCAGCTTAGGGGACAGGCGTAATTCACCCCTCCACTTT.

This clonotype occurred many times. The rearrangement uses TRBV18 and TRBJ1-5; 11 nucleotides match TRBD1. Trimming removed 5 bases from V and 6 bases from J; junction bases left unmatched: 6. The CDR3 has 15 amino acids. Germline values: CDR1 KGHSH, CDR2 LQKENI. In DNA, the CDR3 is TGTGCCAGCTCATCCGGACAGGGGGCTATTCAGCCCCAGCATTTT. Amino acid sequence: CASSSGQGAIQPQHF.

This chain links TRBV5-1 with TRBJ1-6, with 10 bases identical to TRBD1. Per the germline V gene, CDR1 is SGHRS and CDR2 is YFSETQ. J was trimmed by 8 bases and V by 5 bases; bases with no gene match: 7. This CDR3 has 15 residues. The CDR3 coding sequence is TGCGCCAGCAGGGTTGGGACAGGGGTGTATTCACCCCTCCACTTT. Amino acids: CASRVGTGVYSPLHF. Full variable domain (remainder filled in from reference TRBV5-1 and TRBJ1-6): KAGVTQTPRYLIKTRGQQVTLSCSPISGHRSVSWYQQTPGQGLQFLFEYFSETQRNKGNFPGRFSGRQFSNSRSEMNVSTLELGDSALYLCASRVGTGVYSPLHFGNGTRLTVT.

The table lists this clonotype with many counts. The CDR3 DNA reads as TGTGCCAGCAGTTCACTCAATTTCTACAATGAGCAGTTCTTC. This codes for CASSSLNFYNEQFF. This chain uses TRBV27 with TRBJ2-1; D is unresolved. V was shortened by 4 bases and J by 3 bases, with 10 bases between the two germline ends. Per the germline V gene, CDR1 is MNHEY and CDR2 is SMNVEV (reference sequence). This CDR3 region has 14 residues.

In its sample, this clonotype was seen a few times. V is TRBV6-1 and J is TRBJ2-5; 8 bases fit TRBD1. CDR1 and CDR2 (germline): MNHNS, SASEGT. Trimming at V came to 10 bases and at J to 12 bases, leaving 10 bases not matched to a gene. The length of the CDR3 is 11 residues. CDR3 amino acids: CATTQGAGEYF. DNA of the CDR3: TGTGCCACCACTCAGGGGGCTGGGGAGTACTTC.

The chain recombines TRBV7-9 with TRBJ1-1; 8 bases line up with TRBD1. In germline, CDR1 is SEHNR, CDR2 FQNEAQ (reference sequence). This CDR3 is built from 13 residues. V lost 4 bases, J lost 6 bases, and 4 bases stayed unmatched. DNA for the CDR3: TGTGCCAGCAGCTGGGAACAGGGGGCTGAAGCTTTCTTT. It encodes CASSWEQGAEAFF.

The sample holds many counts of this clonotype. The chain has TRBV20-1 and TRBJ2-3, with 14 bases that match TRBD2. V dropped 4 bases and J dropped 3; count of bases not matched to a gene: 9. Germline V lookup: CDR1 DFQATT, CDR2 SNEGSKA (reference sequence). The CDR3 covers 17 residues. For the CDR3, the DNA is TGCAGTGCTACGAACCGGGGACTAGCGGGGGATACAGATACGCAGTATTTT. As protein: CSATNRGLAGDTDTQYF.

The chain couples TRBV19 to TRBJ2-1, with a weak D call TRBD2 (6 bases). The CDR3 has 15 amino acids. The ends were cut back, 3 bases at V and 2 bases at J, with 11 bases in the middle. The V gene's germline CDR1 is LNHDA and CDR2 SQIVND (reference sequence). CDR3 residues: CASSISGEAYNEQFF. The DNA of the CDR3 is TGTGCCAGTAGTATTTCGGGGGAGGCCTACAATGAGCAGTTCTTC. Complete variable domain (other parts from reference TRBV19 and TRBJ2-1): DGGITQSPKYLFRKEGQNVTLSCEQNLNHDAMYWYRQDPGQGLRLIYYSQIVNDFQKGDIAEGYSVSREKKESFPLTVTSAQKNPTAFYLCASSISGEAYNEQFFGPGTRLTVL.

This clonotype was counted many times. CDR3 DNA sequence: TGTGCCAGCAAGGACATAAACACTGAAGCTTTCTTT. Translated: CASKDINTEAFF. The chain couples TRBV12-3 or TRBV12-4 to TRBJ1-1, with D tentatively TRBD1 (5 bases). V shed 7 bases and J shed 2 bases, with 8 bases lying between them. The CDR3 has 12 residues.

J is TRBJ2-7 and V is TRBV20-1; D may be TRBD1 (5 bases). The CDR3 loop spans 14 amino acids. Trimming cost V 2 bases and J 0 bases, with 11 bases left between them. Germline lookup yields CDR1 DFQATT and CDR2 SNEGSKA (reference sequence). CDR3 nucleotides: TGCAGTGCTAGATTAACAGGAAGCTCCTACGAGCAGTACTTC. This sequence encodes CSARLTGSSYEQYF.

This clonotype has a handful of counts. The chain carries TRBV14 and TRBJ1-4, with D possibly matching TRBD1 (5 bases). The CDR3 is 14 amino acids. With 3 bases removed from V and 4 bases from J, the gap between germline ends came to 9 bases. Looked up from germline, CDR1 is SGHDN and CDR2 is FVKESK. CDR3 in DNA: TGTGCCAGCAGCCACAGGGACTATAATGAAAAACTGTTTTTT. It encodes CASSHRDYNEKLFF. The full variable domain, with the rest looked up from reference TRBV14 and TRBJ1-4, is EAGVTQFPSHSVIEKGQTVTLRCDPISGHDNLYWYRRVMGKEIKFLLHFVKESKQDESGMPNNRFLAERTGGTYSTLKVQPAELEDSGVYFCASSHRDYNEKLFFGSGTQLSVL.

The CDR3, as DNA: TGTGCCAGCAGCCCTGGCGCAGGGGTTCGATCACCCCTCCACTTT. This translates into CASSPGAGVRSPLHF. This chain uses TRBV9 with TRBJ1-6, with D tentatively TRBD1 (6 bases). Between the trimmed V and J ends, which lost 4 bases and 10 bases, there was a span of 18 bases. Germline V gene lookup returns CDR1 SGDLS and CDR2 YYNGEE. This CDR3 is built from 15 residues.

This clonotype was counted many times. The chain has TRBV6-1 and TRBJ1-2; TRBD1 agrees at 8 bases. Germline CDR1 MNHNS, CDR2 SASEGT. Losses at the gene ends were 6 bases for V and 7 bases for J; bases not matched to a gene: 7. This CDR3 spans 13 amino acids. CDR3 in DNA: TGTGCCAGCAGGGACAGGGTAAAGAGTGGCTACACCTTC. Translating it yields CASRDRVKSGYTF.

This clonotype occurred a few times. The CDR3 region has the DNA TGTGCCAGCAGCTTAGGAGCGGGGGAGGTTGTCTATGAGCAGTTCTTC. It yields the protein CASSLGAGEVVYEQFF. The V call is TRBV7-2, the J call TRBJ2-1; 8 bases map to TRBD2. The J segment lost 8 bases and the V segment lost 1 base, leaving 10 bases of the junction unmatched. The CDR3 covers 16 residues. Germline V CDR1 and CDR2: SGHTA, FQGNSA.

V gene TRBV28 combines with J gene TRBJ2-4; D remains unclear. The CDR3 extends over 14 amino acids. V was trimmed by 5 bases and J by 0 bases, leaving 8 bases between them. In germline, CDR1 is MDHEN, CDR2 SYDVKM. In nucleotides, the CDR3 is TGTGCCAGCAGTACGGGCCTAGCCAAAAACATTCAGTACTTC. This translates into CASSTGLAKNIQYF.

The chain uses TRBV4-2 and TRBJ1-1; 7 bases are a match to TRBD1. Germline V CDR1 and CDR2: LGHNA, YNFKEQ. The CDR3 has 16 residues. V trimming: 0 bases; J trimming: 3 bases; junction bases outside the gene matches: 7. DNA for the CDR3: TGTGCCAGCAGCCAAGATTGGACAGGCGCGCACACTGAAGCTTTCTTT. This sequence encodes CASSQDWTGAHTEAFF.

This clonotype was seen many times. The chain has TRBV6-6 and TRBJ2-3; TRBD1 is a possible D gene (5 bases). Trimming cost V 2 bases and J 1 base, with 13 bases left between them. In germline, CDR1 is MNHNY, CDR2 SVGAGI (reference sequence). The CDR3 runs 16 residues. CDR3 coding DNA: TGTGCCAGCAGTTACCCCCCAGGCAGGGGCACAGATACGCAGTATTTT. This encodes CASSYPPGRGTDTQYF.

This clonotype was found many times. The chain joins TRBV5-5 to TRBJ1-2; 9 bases are shared with TRBD1. The CDR3 is 12 residues long. Looked up from germline, CDR1 is SGHKS and CDR2 is YYEKEE (reference sequence). With 4 bases clipped from V and 9 bases from J, the junction kept 4 bases outside the gene matches. The CDR3 sequence: CASSPGQGSYTF. CDR3 sequence (DNA): TGTGCCAGCAGCCCAGGACAGGGGAGCTACACCTTC.

In this sample, this clonotype turned up many times. V is TRBV7-9 and J is TRBJ2-2; D possibly corresponds to TRBD1 (5 bases). Trimming removed 2 bases at V and 7 bases at J, with 17 bases between. Germline V gene data show CDR1 as SEHNR and CDR2 as FQNEAQ (reference sequence). The CDR3 contains 16 residues. The CDR3 region is CASSLKGARAGGELFF. The CDR3 nucleotides are TGTGCCAGCAGCTTAAAAGGGGCCAGGGCCGGCGGGGAGCTGTTTTTT.